This T cell receptor (beta chain) comes out of a study of shared clonotypes between healthy human individuals. Whole-study findings and limits: Of the naive CD4 clonotypes, about 5.4% were shared across a handful of donors.

This was a deep-level run. Measured with immunoSEQ multiplex PCR; TCRdb has only the in-frame clones, and not every one. Of about 1.1 million clones in the sample, 75% to 80% were seen once. The CDR3 loop spans 12 amino acids. With 6 bases removed from V and 3 bases from J, the gap between germline ends came to 9 bases. Germline CDR1 reads MNHNY; CDR2 reads SVGAGI (reference sequence). Regarding this clone: Its cognate antigen is unknown.

Specimen: memory CD4+ T cells from PBMCs. Subset of the sample: CD45RA-negative fraction. The source of this sequence is a man aged 18 to 30 in good health. Some clones in this sample may be carry-over from other donors' samples. The chain is built from TRBV6-6 and TRBJ2-7; the D gene is possibly TRBD1 (5 bases). CDR3 nucleotides: TGTGCCAGCAGATCCGACAGCTACGAGCAGTACTTC. Translating gives CASRSDSYEQYF.